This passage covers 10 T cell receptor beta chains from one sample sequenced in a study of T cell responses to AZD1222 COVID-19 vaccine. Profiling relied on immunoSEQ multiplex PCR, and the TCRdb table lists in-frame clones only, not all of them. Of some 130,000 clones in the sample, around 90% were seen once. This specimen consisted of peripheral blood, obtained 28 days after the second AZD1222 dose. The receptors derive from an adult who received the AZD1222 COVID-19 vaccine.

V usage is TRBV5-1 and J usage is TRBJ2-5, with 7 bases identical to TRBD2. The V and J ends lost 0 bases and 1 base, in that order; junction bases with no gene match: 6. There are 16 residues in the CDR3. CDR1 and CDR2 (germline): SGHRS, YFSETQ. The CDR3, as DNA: TGCGCCAGCAGCTTGGGTGTCGCTAGCGGCCAAGAGACCCAGTACTTC. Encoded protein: CASSLGVASGQETQYF. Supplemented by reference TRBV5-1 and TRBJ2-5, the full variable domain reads KAGVTQTPRYLIKTRGQQVTLSCSPISGHRSVSWYQQTPGQGLQFLFEYFSETQRNKGNFPGRFSGRQFSNSRSEMNVSTLELGDSALYLCASSLGVASGQETQYFGPGTRLLVL.

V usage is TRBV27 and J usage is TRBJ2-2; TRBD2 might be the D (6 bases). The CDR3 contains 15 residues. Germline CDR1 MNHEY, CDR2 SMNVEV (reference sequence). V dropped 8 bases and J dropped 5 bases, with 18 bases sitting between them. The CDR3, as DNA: TGTGCCAGCTCTAAGGGGTGGGGGGAAACCGGGGAGCTGTTTTTT. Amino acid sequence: CASSKGWGETGELFF.

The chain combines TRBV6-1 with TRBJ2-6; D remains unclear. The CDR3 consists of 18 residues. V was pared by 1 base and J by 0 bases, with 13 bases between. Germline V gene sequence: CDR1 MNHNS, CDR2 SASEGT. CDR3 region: CASSEDGNPNSGANVLTF. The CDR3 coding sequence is TGTGCCAGCAGTGAAGATGGGAACCCCAACTCTGGGGCCAACGTCCTGACTTTC.

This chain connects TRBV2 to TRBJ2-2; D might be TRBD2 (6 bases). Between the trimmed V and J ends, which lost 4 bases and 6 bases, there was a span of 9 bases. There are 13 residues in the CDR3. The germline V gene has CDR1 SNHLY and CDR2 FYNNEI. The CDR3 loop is CASSGDFPGELFF. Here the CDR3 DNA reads TGTGCCAGCAGTGGGGACTTCCCCGGGGAGCTGTTTTTT.

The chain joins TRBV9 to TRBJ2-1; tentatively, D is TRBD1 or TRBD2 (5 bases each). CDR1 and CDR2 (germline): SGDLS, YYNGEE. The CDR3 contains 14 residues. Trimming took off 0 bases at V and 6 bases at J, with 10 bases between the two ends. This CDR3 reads CASSVVGGFNEQFF. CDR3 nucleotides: TGTGCCAGCAGCGTAGTTGGGGGTTTCAATGAGCAGTTCTTC.

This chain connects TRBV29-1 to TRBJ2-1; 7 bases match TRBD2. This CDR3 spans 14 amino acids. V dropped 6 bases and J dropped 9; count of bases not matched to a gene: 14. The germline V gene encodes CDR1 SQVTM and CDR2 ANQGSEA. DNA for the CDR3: TGCAGCGTGGAACGAGGACTAGTAGGTTCTGAGCAGTTCTTC. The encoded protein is CSVERGLVGSEQFF.

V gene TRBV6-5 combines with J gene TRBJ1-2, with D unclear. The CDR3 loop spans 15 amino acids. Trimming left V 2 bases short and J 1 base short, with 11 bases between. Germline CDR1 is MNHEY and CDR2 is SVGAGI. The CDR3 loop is CASSYLRTDNYGYTF. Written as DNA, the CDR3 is TGTGCCAGCAGTTACCTCCGGACGGATAACTATGGCTACACCTTC.

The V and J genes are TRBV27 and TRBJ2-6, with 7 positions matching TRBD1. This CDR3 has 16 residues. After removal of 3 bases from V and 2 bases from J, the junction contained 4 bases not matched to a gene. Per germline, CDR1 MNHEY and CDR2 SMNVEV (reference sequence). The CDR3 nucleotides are TGTGCCAGCAGTTTGATAGGGGGCACTGGGGCCAACGTCCTGACTTTC. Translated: CASSLIGGTGANVLTF.

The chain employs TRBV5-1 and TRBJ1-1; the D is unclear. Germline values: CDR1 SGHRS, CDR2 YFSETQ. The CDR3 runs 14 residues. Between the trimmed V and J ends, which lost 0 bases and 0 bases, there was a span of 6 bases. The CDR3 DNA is TGCGCCAGCAGCTTGGCCCAATTGAACACTGAAGCTTTCTTT. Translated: CASSLAQLNTEAFF. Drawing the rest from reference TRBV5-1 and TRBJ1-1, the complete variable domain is KAGVTQTPRYLIKTRGQQVTLSCSPISGHRSVSWYQQTPGQGLQFLFEYFSETQRNKGNFPGRFSGRQFSNSRSEMNVSTLELGDSALYLCASSLAQLNTEAFFGQGTRLTVV.

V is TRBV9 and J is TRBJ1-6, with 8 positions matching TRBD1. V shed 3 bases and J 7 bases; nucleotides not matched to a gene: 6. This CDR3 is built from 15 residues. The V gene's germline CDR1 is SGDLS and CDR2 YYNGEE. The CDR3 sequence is CASSDNRGFNSPLHF. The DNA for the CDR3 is TGTGCCAGCAGCGACAACAGGGGGTTCAATTCACCCCTCCACTTT.